The entry below describes one T cell receptor beta chain. No antigen is known for it. Trimming shortened V by 1 base and J by 6 bases, and 16 bases separated the two germline ends. This CDR3 is built from 16 residues. Germline-derived CDR1 and CDR2 are SEHNR and FQNEAQ (reference sequence). Every donor was a Caucasian adult from Nashville, Tennessee. This record comes from a study of shared clonotypes between healthy human individuals. The authors distributed each subset's genomic DNA evenly over several immunoSEQ plates. Some clones are missing from TCRdb's copy, which holds only in-frame ones; the method was immunoSEQ multiplex PCR. The sample carries roughly 2 million clones, about 95% recorded once. General study points: In a handful of donors, about 5% of naive CD4 clonotypes appeared in common. On the whole, naive subsets had larger estimated richness than memory subsets had.

The chain is built from TRBV7-9 and TRBJ1-5, with D possibly being TRBD1 (6 bases). Sequencing was performed on naive CD4+ T cells sorted from blood. Subset here: CD45RA+ positively selected. The origin of this receptor is a man aged 18-30 years in good health. CDR3 amino acids: CASSLEQGNTPQPQHF. CDR3 DNA: TGTGCCAGCAGCTTAGAACAGGGAAACACTCCTCAGCCCCAGCATTTT.